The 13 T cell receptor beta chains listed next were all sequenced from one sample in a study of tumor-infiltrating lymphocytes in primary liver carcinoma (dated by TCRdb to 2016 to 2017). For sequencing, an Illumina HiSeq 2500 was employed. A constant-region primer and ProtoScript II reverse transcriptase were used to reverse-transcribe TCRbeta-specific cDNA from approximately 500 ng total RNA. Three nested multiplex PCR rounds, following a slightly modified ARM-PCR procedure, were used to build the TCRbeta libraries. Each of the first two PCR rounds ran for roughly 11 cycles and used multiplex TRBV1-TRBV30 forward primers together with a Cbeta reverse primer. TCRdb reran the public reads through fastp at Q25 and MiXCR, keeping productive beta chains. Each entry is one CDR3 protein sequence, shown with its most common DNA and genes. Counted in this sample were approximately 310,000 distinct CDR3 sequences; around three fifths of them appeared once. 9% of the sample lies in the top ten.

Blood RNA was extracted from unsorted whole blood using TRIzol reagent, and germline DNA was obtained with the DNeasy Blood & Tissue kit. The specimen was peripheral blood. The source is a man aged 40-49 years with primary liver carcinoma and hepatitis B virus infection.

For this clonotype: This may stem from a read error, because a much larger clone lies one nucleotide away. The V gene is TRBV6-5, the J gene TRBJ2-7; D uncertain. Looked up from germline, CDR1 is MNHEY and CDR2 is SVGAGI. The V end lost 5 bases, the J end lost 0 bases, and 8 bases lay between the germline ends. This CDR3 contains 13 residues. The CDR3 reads CASSRRRSYEQYF. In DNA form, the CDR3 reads TGTGCCAGCAGTCGCCGGCGCTCCTACGAGCAGTACTTC.

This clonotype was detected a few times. The CDR3 nucleotides are TGTGCCAGCTCCTTGCAAAGGGACGTTCTACCCCCAGAGTACTTC. Translating gives CASSLQRDVLPPEYF. The chain carries TRBV5-6 and TRBJ2-5, with D perhaps given as TRBD1 or TRBD2 (5 bases each). The CDR3 length is 15 residues. The V end was cut by 7 bases, the J end by 12 bases, with 28 bases between. Germline CDR1 is SGHDT and CDR2 is YYEEEE. Supplemented by reference TRBV5-6 and TRBJ2-5, the full variable domain reads DAGVTQSPTHLIKTRGQQVTLRCSPKSGHDTVSWYQQALGQGPQFIFQYYEEEERQRGNFPDRFSGHQFPNYSSELNVNALLLGDSALYLCASSLQRDVLPPEYFGPGTRLLVL.

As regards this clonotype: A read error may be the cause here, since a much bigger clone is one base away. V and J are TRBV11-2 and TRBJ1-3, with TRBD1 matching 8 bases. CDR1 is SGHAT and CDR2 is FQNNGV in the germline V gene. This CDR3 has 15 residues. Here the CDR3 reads CASSTQGAAGNTMYF. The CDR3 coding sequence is TGTGCCAGCAGCACTCAGGGGGCGGCGGGAAACACCATGTATTTT.

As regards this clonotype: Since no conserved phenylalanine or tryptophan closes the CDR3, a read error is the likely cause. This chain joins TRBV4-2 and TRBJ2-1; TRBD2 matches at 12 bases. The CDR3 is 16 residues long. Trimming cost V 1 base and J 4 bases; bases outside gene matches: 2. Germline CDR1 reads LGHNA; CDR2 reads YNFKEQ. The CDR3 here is CASSQGTSGGYNEQFP. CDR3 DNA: TGTGCCAGCAGCCAAGGTACTAGCGGGGGGTACAATGAGCAGTTCCCC.

CDR3 protein: CSVCAWTTQNEQFF. The CDR3 nucleotides read TGCAGCGTTTGTGCGTGGACCACACAAAATGAGCAGTTCTTC. This sequence joins TRBV29-1 and TRBJ2-1; D gene unclear. Trimming removed 5 bases at V and 7 bases at J, with 18 bases between. The length of the CDR3 is 14 residues. Per the germline V gene, CDR1 is SQVTM and CDR2 is ANQGSEA.

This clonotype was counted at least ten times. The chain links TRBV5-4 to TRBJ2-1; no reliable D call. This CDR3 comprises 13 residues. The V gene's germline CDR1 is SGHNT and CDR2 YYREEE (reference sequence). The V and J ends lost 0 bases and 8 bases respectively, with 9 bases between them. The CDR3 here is CASSLVGLHEQFF. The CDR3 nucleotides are TGTGCCAGCAGCTTGGTAGGGCTCCATGAGCAGTTCTTC.

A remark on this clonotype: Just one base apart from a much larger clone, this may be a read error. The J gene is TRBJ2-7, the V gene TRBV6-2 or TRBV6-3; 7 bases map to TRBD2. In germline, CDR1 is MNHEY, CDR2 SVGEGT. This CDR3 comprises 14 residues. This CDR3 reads CATSSSGGTYEQYF. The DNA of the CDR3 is TGTGCCACCAGTTCTAGCGGAGGAACCTACGAGCAGTACTTC.

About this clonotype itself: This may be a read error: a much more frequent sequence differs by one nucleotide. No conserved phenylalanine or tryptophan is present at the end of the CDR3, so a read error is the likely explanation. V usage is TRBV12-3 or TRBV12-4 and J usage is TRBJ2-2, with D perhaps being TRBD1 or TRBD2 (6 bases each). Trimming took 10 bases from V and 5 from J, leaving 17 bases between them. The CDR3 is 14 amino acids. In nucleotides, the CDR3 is TGTGCCACCAAAGGGGGAGGCTGGACCGGGGAGCTGTTTTAT. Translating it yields CATKGGGWTGELFY.

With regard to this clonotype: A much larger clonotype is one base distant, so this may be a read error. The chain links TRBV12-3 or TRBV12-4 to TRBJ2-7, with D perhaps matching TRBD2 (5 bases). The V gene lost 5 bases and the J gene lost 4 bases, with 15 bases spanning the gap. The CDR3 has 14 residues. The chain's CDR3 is CASSPRRGVYEQYF. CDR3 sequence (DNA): TGTGCCAGCAGTCCAAGACGGGGAGTGTACGAGCAGTACTTC.

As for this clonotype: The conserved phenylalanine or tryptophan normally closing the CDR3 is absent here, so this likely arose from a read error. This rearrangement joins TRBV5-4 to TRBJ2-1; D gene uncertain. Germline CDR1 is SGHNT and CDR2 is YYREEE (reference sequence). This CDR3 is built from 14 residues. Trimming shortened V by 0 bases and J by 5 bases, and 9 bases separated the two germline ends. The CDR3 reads CASSLVSFNNEQFL. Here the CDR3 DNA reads TGTGCCAGCAGCTTGGTATCATTCAACAATGAGCAGTTCCTC.

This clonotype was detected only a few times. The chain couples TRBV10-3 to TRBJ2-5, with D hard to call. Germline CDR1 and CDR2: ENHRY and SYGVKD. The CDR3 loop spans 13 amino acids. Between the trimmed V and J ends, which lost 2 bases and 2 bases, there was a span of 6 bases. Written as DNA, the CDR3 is TGTGCCATCAGTGAGAGGCCGCAAGAGACCCAGTACTTC. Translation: CAISERPQETQYF.

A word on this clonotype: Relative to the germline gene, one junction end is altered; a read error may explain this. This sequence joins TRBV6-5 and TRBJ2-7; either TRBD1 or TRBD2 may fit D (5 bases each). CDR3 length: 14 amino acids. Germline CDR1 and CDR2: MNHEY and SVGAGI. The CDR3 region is CASIRDPSSYEQNF. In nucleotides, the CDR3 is TGTGCCAGCATAAGGGACCCAAGCTCCTACGAGCAGAACTTC.

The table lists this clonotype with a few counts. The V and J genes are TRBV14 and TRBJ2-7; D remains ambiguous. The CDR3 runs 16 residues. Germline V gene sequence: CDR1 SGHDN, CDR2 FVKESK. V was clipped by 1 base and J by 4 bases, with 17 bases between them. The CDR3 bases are TGTGCCAGCAGCCAAGTTACTGGTCTGGGGTCTTACGAGCAGTACTTC. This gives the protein CASSQVTGLGSYEQYF.